A selection of T cell receptor beta chains follows, all from one sample in a study of blood T cells in healthy people across ages. Via MiXCR, TCRdb re-called the 5' RACE reads, giving one row per CDR3 protein. The data contain about 760,000 distinct CDR3 sequences, approximately 25% of them singletons. The same sample was also studied in work on T cells of mothers and their children.

The source material was blood. The receptors were gathered from a boy aged 5-17 years in good health. Each CDR3 is given with its conserved first and last residue. A D gene is named only where the DNA matches it firmly. For some rows the clone size is stated as once, few or many, or as a class when expanded; others skip it.

d_call,v_call,j_call,clone_size,cdr3_nt,cdr3_aa
TRBD1,TRBV7-9,TRBJ1-4,NA,TGTGCCAGCCCGGGACAGGGAAATGAAAAACTGTTTTTT,CASPGQGNEKLFF
NA,TRBV29-1,TRBJ2-7,NA,TGCAGCGTTGGTCTCAAACTAGCCTACGAGCAGTACTTC,CSVGLKLAYEQYF
TRBD2,TRBV5-1,TRBJ2-5,NA,TGCGCCAGCAGCTTGCAACTAGCGTCCGTATCCCAGTACTTC,CASSLQLASVSQYF
TRBD2,TRBV4-3,TRBJ2-2,few,TGCGCCAGCAGCCAATCGAACGCCGGGGGGTCCGGGGAGCTGTTTTTT,CASSQSNAGGSGELFF
NA,TRBV28,TRBJ1-2,NA,TGTGCCAGCGAAACCGGGACATCGAACTATGGCTACACCTTC,CASETGTSNYGYTF
NA,TRBV9,TRBJ2-4,NA,TGTGCCAGCAGCCAAACAGGCTTCTCAGACATTCAGTACTTC,CASSQTGFSDIQYF
TRBD1,TRBV7-9,TRBJ1-4,NA,TGTGCCAGCAGCCTCCGGTCGGACAGGGATGAAAAACTGTTTTTT,CASSLRSDRDEKLFF
NA,TRBV6-6,TRBJ2-7,NA,TGTGCCAGCAGCAGGGTAGGACACCAAGATGGCTACGAGCAGTACTTC,CASSRVGHQDGYEQYF
TRBD1,TRBV12-3/TRBV12-4,TRBJ2-4,NA,TGTGCCAGCAGTAGGACAGGGGGCTACTCCAAGTACTTC,CASSRTGGYSKYF
NA,TRBV4-1,TRBJ1-2,NA,TGCGCCAGCAGCGAAAACAGGGATGGCTACACCTTC,CASSENRDGYTF
NA,TRBV7-2,TRBJ1-6,NA,TGTGCCAGCAGCTTAGCCGGGGGGAGTGATAATTCACCCCTCCACTTT,CASSLAGGSDNSPLHF
TRBD1,TRBV29-1,TRBJ2-7,NA,TGCAGCGTTGATGGTACAGGGGAAGACGAGCAGTACTTC,CSVDGTGEDEQYF
NA,TRBV7-2,TRBJ2-1,few,TGTGCCAGCAGCCACAGTACATTCAATGAGCAGTTCTTC,CASSHSTFNEQFF
TRBD2,TRBV5-5,TRBJ2-2,NA,TGTGCCCGCAGCTTGGGGCTAGCGGCTAGCCTCACCGGGGAGCTGTTTTTT,CARSLGLAASLTGELFF
NA,TRBV12-3/TRBV12-4,TRBJ1-1,NA,TGTGCCAGCGGCCCGGTGGGGGACACTGAAGCTTTCTTT,CASGPVGDTEAFF
NA,TRBV3-1,TRBJ2-7,many,TGTGCCAGCAGCCATAGGAACGAGCAGTACTTC,CASSHRNEQYF
NA,TRBV5-1,TRBJ1-1,few,TGCGCCAGCAGCTTGGGGACAGTTCAGAGAGGGAACACTGAAGCTTTCTTT,CASSLGTVQRGNTEAFF
NA,TRBV7-3,TRBJ2-5,few,TGTGCCAGCAGCTTAAACGGCTACCCTCGGGAGACCCAGTACTTC,CASSLNGYPRETQYF
NA,TRBV7-2,TRBJ2-3,once,TGTGCCAGCAGCTTAGATGATGGGGGCGGGAGTTCCTCAGATACGCAGTATTTT,CASSLDDGGGSSSDTQYF
NA,TRBV7-2,TRBJ2-7,NA,TGTGCCAGCAGCCCATCGGGAGCGGGTGAGTCCTACGAGCAGTACTTC,CASSPSGAGESYEQYF
TRBD1,TRBV7-2,TRBJ1-6,NA,TGTGCCAGCAGCCCTGGACAGGGCATCGGATCACCCCTCCACTTT,CASSPGQGIGSPLHF
NA,TRBV29-1,TRBJ2-5,few,TGCAGCGTACAGGCGTTCCAAGAGACCCAGTACTTC,CSVQAFQETQYF
NA,TRBV28,TRBJ2-7,few,TGTGCCAGCCAGTATCAGGGGTCCGGCTACGAGCAGTACTTC,CASQYQGSGYEQYF
NA,TRBV25-1,TRBJ2-1,NA,TGTGCCAGCAGTGAATATTGGGAAGACAATGAGCAGTTCTTC,CASSEYWEDNEQFF
NA,TRBV28,TRBJ2-7,NA,TGTGCCAGCAGTTTAATCGGGTCAGTCGACTCCTACGAGCAGTACTTC,CASSLIGSVDSYEQYF
NA,TRBV9,TRBJ2-5,NA,TGTGCCAGCAGCGTAAAACCGTCAGGGATAGAGACCCAGTACTTC,CASSVKPSGIETQYF
NA,TRBV12-3/TRBV12-4,TRBJ1-2,NA,TGTGCCAGCGCGGGGTCCTCCTTCTTTTACTATGGCTACACCTTC,CASAGSSFFYYGYTF
TRBD2,TRBV20-1,TRBJ2-3,many,TGCAGTGCTAGCCCGGCACTAGCGGGAGTGTATACGCAGTATTTT,CSASPALAGVYTQYF
NA,TRBV19,TRBJ2-1,few,TGTGCCAGTGGTGTCAGGGGAGCCCCCCCACGGAATGAGCAGTTCTTC,CASGVRGAPPRNEQFF
TRBD2,TRBV4-1,TRBJ2-7,many,TGCGCCAGCAGCCTAGCGGGAGTTGGCGAGCAGTACTTC,CASSLAGVGEQYF
TRBD2,TRBV6-5,TRBJ2-5,few,TGTGCCAGCAGTTACCTTCAGCGGGGACCCCAAGAGACCCAGTACTTC,CASSYLQRGPQETQYF
TRBD1,TRBV7-8,TRBJ1-3,NA,TGTGCCAGCAGCTTAAGGGGGCCCGGGACAGGGTTAGCCAGGCCTGGAAACACCATATATTTT,CASSLRGPGTGLARPGNTIYF
NA,TRBV4-1,TRBJ1-5,few,TGCGCCAGCAGCCAAGATGATAGAGGCCAGCCCCAGCATTTT,CASSQDDRGQPQHF
NA,TRBV6-2/TRBV6-3,TRBJ2-1,few,TGTGCCAGCAGTTACGGACCGGGCTCCTACAATGAGCAGTTCTTC,CASSYGPGSYNEQFF
NA,TRBV15,TRBJ2-7,few,TGTGCCACCAGCAGAGAGGCCGGGCCCCTACGCTACGGGCAGTACTTC,CATSREAGPLRYGQYF
NA,TRBV28,TRBJ2-7,NA,TGTGCCAGCAGTTTAGTAGGGACATCTTCCTACGAGCAGTACTTC,CASSLVGTSSYEQYF
TRBD2,TRBV11-2,TRBJ2-1,NA,TGTGCCAGCAGCTTTATGACTAGCGGGGGAGGAAAACCCTCCTACAATGAGCAGTTCTTC,CASSFMTSGGGKPSYNEQFF
NA,TRBV29-1,TRBJ2-1,few,TGCAGCGTTGAGGGACGCCGGGGGAATGAGCAGTTCTTC,CSVEGRRGNEQFF
TRBD2,TRBV4-3,TRBJ2-5,few,TGCGCCAGCAGCCGGGGAGCGGGGATACTAGAGACCCAGTACTTC,CASSRGAGILETQYF
NA,TRBV20-1,TRBJ1-5,NA,TGCAGTGCTTCCCAGGATATTGGGAATCAGCCCCAGCATTTT,CSASQDIGNQPQHF
NA,TRBV10-3,TRBJ2-4,NA,TGTGCCATCAGTGAGTCCGGGAGAAACATTCAGTACTTC,CAISESGRNIQYF
NA,TRBV11-1,TRBJ2-7,NA,TGTGCCAGCAGTAAAGACTCCCACGAGCAGTACTTC,CASSKDSHEQYF